These T cell receptor beta chains were read from a single sample in a study of vaccination and CD4 T cells after COVID-19. Which antigens these TCRs recognize remains unknown. TCRdb passed the PCR reads through MiXCR, listing each CDR3 protein once. The data contain 7,000 to 9,500 distinct CDR3 sequences, around 28% of them singletons. Sequenced input: CD4+ T cells from blood, cultured in vitro. The source is a human donor in good health. Each CDR3 is given with its conserved first and last residue. A D gene is named only where the DNA matches it firmly. A row's size may be missing; if present it is once, few, many or a size class.

d_gene: TRBD1
v_gene: TRBV19
j_gene: TRBJ1-2
abundance: few
CDR3nt: TGTGCCAGTAGAGACAGGGGGACGGACTATGGCTACACCTTC
CDR3aa: CASRDRGTDYGYTF

d_gene: .
v_gene: TRBV30
j_gene: TRBJ1-5
abundance: .
CDR3nt: TGTGCCTGGAGCACAGATAGCAATCAGCCCCAGCATTTT
CDR3aa: CAWSTDSNQPQHF

d_gene: .
v_gene: TRBV24-1
j_gene: TRBJ2-2
abundance: .
CDR3nt: TGTGCCACCAGTGATTTCAACACAGGAACCGGGGAGCTGTTTTTT
CDR3aa: CATSDFNTGTGELFF

d_gene: TRBD1
v_gene: TRBV20-1
j_gene: TRBJ2-4
abundance: .
CDR3nt: TGCAGTGCTAGATCTCCCACAGGGGGCGCAGCCAAAAACATTCAGTACTTC
CDR3aa: CSARSPTGGAAKNIQYF

d_gene: .
v_gene: TRBV20-1
j_gene: TRBJ2-3
abundance: .
CDR3nt: TGCAGTGCTAGAGAGAACACAGATACGCAGTATTTT
CDR3aa: CSARENTDTQYF

d_gene: TRBD2
v_gene: TRBV24-1
j_gene: TRBJ2-1
abundance: .
CDR3nt: TGTGCCACCAGGAGCGGGAGTACTATCTACAATGAGCAGTTCTTC
CDR3aa: CATRSGSTIYNEQFF

d_gene: .
v_gene: TRBV27
j_gene: TRBJ1-1
abundance: .
CDR3nt: TGTGCCAGCAGGTTGTTCAGGGGTGGCACTGAAGCTTTCTTT
CDR3aa: CASRLFRGGTEAFF

d_gene: TRBD1
v_gene: TRBV3-1
j_gene: TRBJ2-5
abundance: .
CDR3nt: TGTGCCAGCAGCCAAGGACAGGGGAAAGAGACCCAGTACTTC
CDR3aa: CASSQGQGKETQYF

d_gene: TRBD2
v_gene: TRBV20-1
j_gene: TRBJ2-3
abundance: .
CDR3nt: TGCAGTGCTAGTAAGGGGGGGTTAGCGGGAGGGCTCGCAGATACGCAGTATTTT
CDR3aa: CSASKGGLAGGLADTQYF

d_gene: TRBD2
v_gene: TRBV7-8
j_gene: TRBJ2-1
abundance: few
CDR3nt: TGTGCCAGCAGCCTAGGTCGGGTTGCTAGCGGGACGTTCGTAGGCAATGAGCAGTTCTTC
CDR3aa: CASSLGRVASGTFVGNEQFF

d_gene: TRBD2
v_gene: TRBV28
j_gene: TRBJ2-5
abundance: few
CDR3nt: TGTGCCAGCAGTAGGGGCAAGACTAGCGGGACAGGAGAGACCCAGTACTTC
CDR3aa: CASSRGKTSGTGETQYF

d_gene: TRBD2
v_gene: TRBV6-2/TRBV6-3
j_gene: TRBJ2-3
abundance: few
CDR3nt: TGTGCCAGCAGTCACGGGAGGAACACAGATACGCAGTATTTT
CDR3aa: CASSHGRNTDTQYF

d_gene: TRBD2
v_gene: TRBV24-1
j_gene: TRBJ2-1
abundance: few
CDR3nt: TGTGCCACCCGATCTAGCGGTGACTACAATGAGCAGTTCTTC
CDR3aa: CATRSSGDYNEQFF

d_gene: TRBD2
v_gene: TRBV2
j_gene: TRBJ2-3
abundance: few
CDR3nt: TGTGCCAAACCGGGACTAGCGGGATCAGATACGCAGTATTTT
CDR3aa: CAKPGLAGSDTQYF

d_gene: TRBD2
v_gene: TRBV11-3
j_gene: TRBJ2-2
abundance: few
CDR3nt: TGTGCCAGCAGCTTGACGGCGGGAGGGCCAAACGGGGAGCTGTTTTTT
CDR3aa: CASSLTAGGPNGELFF

d_gene: .
v_gene: TRBV7-2
j_gene: TRBJ2-7
abundance: few
CDR3nt: TGTGCCAGCAGCCCAAGAGAGTTCCCCTCCTACGAGCAGTACTTC
CDR3aa: CASSPREFPSYEQYF

d_gene: .
v_gene: TRBV9
j_gene: TRBJ1-5
abundance: .
CDR3nt: TGTGCCAGCAGCGTAGGACCGAACAATCAGCCCCAGCATTTT
CDR3aa: CASSVGPNNQPQHF

d_gene: .
v_gene: TRBV20-1
j_gene: TRBJ2-7
abundance: .
CDR3nt: TGCAGTGCTAGATTCAGACCCGACTCCTACGAGCAGTACTTC
CDR3aa: CSARFRPDSYEQYF

d_gene: .
v_gene: TRBV6-2/TRBV6-3
j_gene: TRBJ1-2
abundance: few
CDR3nt: TGTGCCAGCACCCTTGATTGGGTGAAGTTTCGTGGCTACACCTTC
CDR3aa: CASTLDWVKFRGYTF

d_gene: .
v_gene: TRBV18
j_gene: TRBJ2-7
abundance: .
CDR3nt: TGTGCTAGCTCACCACTACAGTATACATACGAGCAGTACTTC
CDR3aa: CASSPLQYTYEQYF

d_gene: .
v_gene: TRBV15
j_gene: TRBJ2-7
abundance: few
CDR3nt: TGTGCCACCAGCAGAGATCGGTTAGGGTACTCCCAGTTCTTCGAGCAGTACTTC
CDR3aa: CATSRDRLGYSQFFEQYF

d_gene: .
v_gene: TRBV5-4
j_gene: TRBJ1-5
abundance: .
CDR3nt: TGTGCCAGCAGCCAAGGGGGGGATAGCAATCAGCCCCAGCATTTT
CDR3aa: CASSQGGDSNQPQHF

d_gene: TRBD1
v_gene: TRBV7-9
j_gene: TRBJ2-7
abundance: once
CDR3nt: TGTGCCAGCAGCTTTCGGGACAGGGGGCAGAACGAGCAGTACTTC
CDR3aa: CASSFRDRGQNEQYF

d_gene: .
v_gene: TRBV4-1
j_gene: TRBJ2-1
abundance: .
CDR3nt: TGCGCCAGCAGCCAAGAGAGATTAACCGGGGCGCGTTACAATGAGCAGTTCTTC
CDR3aa: CASSQERLTGARYNEQFF